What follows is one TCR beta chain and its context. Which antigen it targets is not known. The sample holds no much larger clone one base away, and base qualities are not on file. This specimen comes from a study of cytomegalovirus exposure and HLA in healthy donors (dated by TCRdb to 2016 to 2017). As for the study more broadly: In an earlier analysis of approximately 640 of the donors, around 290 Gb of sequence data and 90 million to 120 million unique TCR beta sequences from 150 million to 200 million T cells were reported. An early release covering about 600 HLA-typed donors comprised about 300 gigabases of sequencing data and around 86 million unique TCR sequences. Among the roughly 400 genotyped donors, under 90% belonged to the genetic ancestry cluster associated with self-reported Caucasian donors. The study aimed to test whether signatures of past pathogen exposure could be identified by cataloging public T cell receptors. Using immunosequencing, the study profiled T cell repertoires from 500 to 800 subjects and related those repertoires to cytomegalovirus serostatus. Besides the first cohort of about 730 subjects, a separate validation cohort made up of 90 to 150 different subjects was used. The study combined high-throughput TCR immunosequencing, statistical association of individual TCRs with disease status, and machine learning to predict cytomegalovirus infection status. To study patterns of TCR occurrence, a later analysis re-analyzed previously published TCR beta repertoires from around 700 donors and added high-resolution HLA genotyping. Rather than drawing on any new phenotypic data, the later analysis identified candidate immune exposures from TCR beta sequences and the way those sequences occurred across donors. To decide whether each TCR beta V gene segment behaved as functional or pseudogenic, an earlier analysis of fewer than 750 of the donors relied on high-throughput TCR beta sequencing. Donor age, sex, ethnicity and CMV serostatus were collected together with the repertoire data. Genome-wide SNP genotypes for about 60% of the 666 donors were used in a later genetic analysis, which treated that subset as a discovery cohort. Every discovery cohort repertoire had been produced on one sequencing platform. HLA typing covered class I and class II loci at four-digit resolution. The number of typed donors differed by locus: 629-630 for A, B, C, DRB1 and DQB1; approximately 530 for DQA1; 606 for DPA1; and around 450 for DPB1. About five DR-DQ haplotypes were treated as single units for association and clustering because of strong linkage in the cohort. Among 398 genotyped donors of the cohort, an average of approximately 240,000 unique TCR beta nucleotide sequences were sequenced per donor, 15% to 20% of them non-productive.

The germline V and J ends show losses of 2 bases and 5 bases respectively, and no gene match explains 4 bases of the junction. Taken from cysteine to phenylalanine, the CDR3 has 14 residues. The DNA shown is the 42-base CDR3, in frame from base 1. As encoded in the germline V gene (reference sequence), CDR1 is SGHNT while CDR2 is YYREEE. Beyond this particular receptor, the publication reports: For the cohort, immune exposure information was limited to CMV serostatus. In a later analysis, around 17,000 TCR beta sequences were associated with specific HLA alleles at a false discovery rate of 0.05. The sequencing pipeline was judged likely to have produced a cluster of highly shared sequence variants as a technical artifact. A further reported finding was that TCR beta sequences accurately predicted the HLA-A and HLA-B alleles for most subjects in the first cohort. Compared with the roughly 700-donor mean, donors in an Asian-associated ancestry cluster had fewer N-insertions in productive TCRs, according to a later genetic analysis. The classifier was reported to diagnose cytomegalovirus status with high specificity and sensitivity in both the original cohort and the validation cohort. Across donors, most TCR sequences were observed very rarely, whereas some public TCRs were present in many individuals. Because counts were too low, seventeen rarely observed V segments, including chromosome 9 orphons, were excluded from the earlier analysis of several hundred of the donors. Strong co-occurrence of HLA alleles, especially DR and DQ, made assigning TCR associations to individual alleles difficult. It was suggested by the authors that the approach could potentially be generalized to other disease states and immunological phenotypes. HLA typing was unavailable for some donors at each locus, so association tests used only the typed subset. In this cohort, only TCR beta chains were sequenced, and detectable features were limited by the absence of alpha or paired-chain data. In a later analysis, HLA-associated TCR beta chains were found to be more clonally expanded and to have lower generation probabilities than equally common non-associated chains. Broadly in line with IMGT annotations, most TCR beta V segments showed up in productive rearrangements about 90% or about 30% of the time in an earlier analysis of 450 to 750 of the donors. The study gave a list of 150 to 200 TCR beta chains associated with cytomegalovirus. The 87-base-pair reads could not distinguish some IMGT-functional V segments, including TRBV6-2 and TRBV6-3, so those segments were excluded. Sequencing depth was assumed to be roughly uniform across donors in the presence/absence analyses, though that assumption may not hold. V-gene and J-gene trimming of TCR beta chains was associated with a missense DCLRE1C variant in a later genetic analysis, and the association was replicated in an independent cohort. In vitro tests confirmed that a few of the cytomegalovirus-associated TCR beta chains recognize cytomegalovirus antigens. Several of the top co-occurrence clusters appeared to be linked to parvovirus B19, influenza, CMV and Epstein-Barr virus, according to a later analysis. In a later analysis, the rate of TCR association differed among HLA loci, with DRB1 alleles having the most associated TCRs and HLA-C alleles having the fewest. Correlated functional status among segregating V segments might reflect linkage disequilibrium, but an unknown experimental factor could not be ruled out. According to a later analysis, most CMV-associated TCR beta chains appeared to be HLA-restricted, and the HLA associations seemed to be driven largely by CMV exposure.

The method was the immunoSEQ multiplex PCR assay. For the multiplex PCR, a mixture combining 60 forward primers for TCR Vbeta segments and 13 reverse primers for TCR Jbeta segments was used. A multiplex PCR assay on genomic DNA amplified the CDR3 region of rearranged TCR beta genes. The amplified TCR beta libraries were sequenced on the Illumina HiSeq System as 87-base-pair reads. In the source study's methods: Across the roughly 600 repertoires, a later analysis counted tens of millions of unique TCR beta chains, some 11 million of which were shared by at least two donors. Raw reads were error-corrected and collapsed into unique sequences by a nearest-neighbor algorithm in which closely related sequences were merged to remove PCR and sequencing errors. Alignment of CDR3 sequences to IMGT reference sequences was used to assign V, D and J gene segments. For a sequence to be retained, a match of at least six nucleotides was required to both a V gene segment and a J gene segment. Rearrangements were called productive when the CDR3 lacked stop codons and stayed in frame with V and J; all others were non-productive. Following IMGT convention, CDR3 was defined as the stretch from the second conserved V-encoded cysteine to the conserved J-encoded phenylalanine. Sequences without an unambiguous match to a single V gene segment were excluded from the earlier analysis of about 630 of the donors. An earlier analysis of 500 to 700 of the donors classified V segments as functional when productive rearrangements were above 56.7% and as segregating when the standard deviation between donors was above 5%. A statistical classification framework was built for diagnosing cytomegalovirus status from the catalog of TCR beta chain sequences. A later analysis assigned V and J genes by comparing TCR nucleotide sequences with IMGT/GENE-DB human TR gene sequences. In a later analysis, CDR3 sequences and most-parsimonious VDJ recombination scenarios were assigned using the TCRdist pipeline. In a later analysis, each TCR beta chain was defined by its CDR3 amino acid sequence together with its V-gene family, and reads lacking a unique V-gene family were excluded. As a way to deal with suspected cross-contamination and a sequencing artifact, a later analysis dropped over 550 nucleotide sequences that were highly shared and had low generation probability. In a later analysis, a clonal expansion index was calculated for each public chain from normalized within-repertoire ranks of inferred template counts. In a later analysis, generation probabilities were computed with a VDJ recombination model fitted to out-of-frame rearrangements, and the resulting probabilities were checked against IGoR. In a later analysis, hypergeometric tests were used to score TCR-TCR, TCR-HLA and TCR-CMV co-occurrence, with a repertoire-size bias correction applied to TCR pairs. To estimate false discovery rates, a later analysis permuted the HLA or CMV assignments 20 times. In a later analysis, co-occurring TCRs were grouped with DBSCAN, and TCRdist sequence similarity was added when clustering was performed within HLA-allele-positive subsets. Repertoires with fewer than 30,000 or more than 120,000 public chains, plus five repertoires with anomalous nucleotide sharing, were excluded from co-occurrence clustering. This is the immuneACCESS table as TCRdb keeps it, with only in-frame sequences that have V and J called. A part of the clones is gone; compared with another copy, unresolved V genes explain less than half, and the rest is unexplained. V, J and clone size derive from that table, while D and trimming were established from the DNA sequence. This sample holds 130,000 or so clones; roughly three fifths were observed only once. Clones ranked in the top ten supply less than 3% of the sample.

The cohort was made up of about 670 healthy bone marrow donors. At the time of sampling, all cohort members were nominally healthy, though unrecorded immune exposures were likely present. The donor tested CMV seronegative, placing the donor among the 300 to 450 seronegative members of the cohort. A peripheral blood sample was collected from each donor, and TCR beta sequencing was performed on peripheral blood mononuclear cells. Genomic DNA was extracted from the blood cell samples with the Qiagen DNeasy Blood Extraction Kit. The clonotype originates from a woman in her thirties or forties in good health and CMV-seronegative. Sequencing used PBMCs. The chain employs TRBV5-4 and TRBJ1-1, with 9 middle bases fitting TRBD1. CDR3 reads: CASSLNRGQTEAFF. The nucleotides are TGTGCCAGCAGCTTAAACAGGGGGCAAACTGAAGCTTTCTTT.